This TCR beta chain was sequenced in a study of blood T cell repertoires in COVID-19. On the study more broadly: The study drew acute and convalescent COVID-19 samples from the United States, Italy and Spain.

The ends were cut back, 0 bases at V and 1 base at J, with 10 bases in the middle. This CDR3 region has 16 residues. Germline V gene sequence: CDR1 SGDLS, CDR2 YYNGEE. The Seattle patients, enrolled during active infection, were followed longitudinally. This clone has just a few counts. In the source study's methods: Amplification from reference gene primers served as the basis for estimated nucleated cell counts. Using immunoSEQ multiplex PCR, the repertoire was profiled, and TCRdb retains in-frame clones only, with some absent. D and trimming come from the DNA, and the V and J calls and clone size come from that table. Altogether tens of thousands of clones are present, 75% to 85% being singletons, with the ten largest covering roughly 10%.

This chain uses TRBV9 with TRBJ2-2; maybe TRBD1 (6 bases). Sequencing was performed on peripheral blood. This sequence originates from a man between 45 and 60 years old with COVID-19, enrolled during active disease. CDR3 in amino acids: CASSVGETGNTGELFF. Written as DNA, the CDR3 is TGTGCCAGCAGCGTAGGAGAGACAGGGAACACCGGGGAGCTGTTTTTT.